The rows below give T cell receptor beta chains drawn from one sample of a study of post-analysis software for immune sequencing data. TCRdb reprocessed the PCR reads with MiXCR, giving one entry per CDR3 protein. Of roughly 600,000 distinct CDR3 sequences in the sample, around 40% were seen once. The sample consisted of blood. The receptors derive from a girl aged 10 to 17 with multiple sclerosis. Both conserved end residues are trimmed from each CDR3. A clone size is listed for some rows: how often the clone was seen (once, few, many), or a class if it is expanded.

clone_size j_call v_call cdr3_length cdr3_aa
few TRBJ2-1 TRBV6-1 12 ASTRGGSYNEQF
NA TRBJ2-1 TRBV6-1 13 ASSEDSFFYNEQF
NA TRBJ2-5 TRBV20-1 13 SASLTGLAEETQY
NA TRBJ1-5 TRBV6-6 14 ASRDRGAPSNQPQH
NA TRBJ2-2 TRBV5-1 13 ASSVGQGAPGELF
NA TRBJ2-7 TRBV20-1 11 SVNPSGRYEQY
few TRBJ2-7 TRBV10-3 14 AISESGAGGNYEQY
many TRBJ2-7 TRBV12-3/TRBV12-4 9 ASSLSDEQY
few TRBJ1-1 TRBV7-9 10 ASSFVTAGAF
few TRBJ2-1 TRBV7-6 14 ASSPTGRRMINEQF
NA TRBJ1-2 TRBV12-3/TRBV12-4 12 ASSLAPANYGYT
few TRBJ2-3 TRBV7-9 13 ASSLAEGGSDTQY
NA TRBJ2-3 TRBV11-2 15 ASSLGRLAGGTDTQY
NA NA TRBV25-1 12 ASSDKAGDHEQY
NA TRBJ2-1 TRBV7-9 11 ASLGGAYNEQF